The subject of this entry is one T cell receptor (beta chain). This entry belongs to a study of blood T cell repertoires in COVID-19. Some clones are missing from TCRdb's copy, which holds only in-frame ones; the method was immunoSEQ multiplex PCR. Of roughly 330,000 clones in the sample, around 87% are singletons; the top ten hold 3.5% to 4%. The sample taken for sequencing was peripheral blood. This clonotype was sampled from a woman in her 50s with active or convalescent COVID-19.

In DNA, the CDR3 is TGTGCCAGCAGTTTAGCCCGTAGCGATGAGCAGTTCTTC. This translates into CASSLARSDEQFF. The chain joins TRBV12-3 or TRBV12-4 to TRBJ2-1; D may be TRBD2 (5 bases). The CDR3 has 13 amino acids. V was pared by 0 bases and J by 8 bases, with 8 bases between.